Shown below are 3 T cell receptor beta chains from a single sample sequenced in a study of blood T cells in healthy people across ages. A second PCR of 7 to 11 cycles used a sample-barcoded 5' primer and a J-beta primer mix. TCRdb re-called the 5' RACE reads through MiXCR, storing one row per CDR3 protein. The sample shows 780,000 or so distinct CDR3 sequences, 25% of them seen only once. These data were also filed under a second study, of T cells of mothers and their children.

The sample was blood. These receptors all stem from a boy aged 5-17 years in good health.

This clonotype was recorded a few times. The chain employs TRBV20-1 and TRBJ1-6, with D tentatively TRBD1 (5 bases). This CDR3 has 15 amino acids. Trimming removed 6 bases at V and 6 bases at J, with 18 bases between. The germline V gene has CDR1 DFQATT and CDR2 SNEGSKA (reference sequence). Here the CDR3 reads CSASLPGHTNSPLHF. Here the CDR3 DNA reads TGCAGTGCCTCACTTCCTGGACATACTAATTCACCCCTCCACTTT.

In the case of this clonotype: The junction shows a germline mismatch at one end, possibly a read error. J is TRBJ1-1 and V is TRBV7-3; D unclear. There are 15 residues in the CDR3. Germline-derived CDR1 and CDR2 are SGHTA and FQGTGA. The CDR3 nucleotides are TGTGCCAGCAGCTTAACTAAGGAGGGTAACACTAAAGCTTTCTTT. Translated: CASSLTKEGNTKAFF.

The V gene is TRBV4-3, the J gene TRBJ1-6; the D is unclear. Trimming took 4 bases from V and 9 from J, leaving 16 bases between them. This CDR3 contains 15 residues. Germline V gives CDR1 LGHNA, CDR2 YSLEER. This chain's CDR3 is CASSPASSRGSPLHF. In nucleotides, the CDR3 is TGCGCCAGCAGCCCGGCTTCGAGTCGAGGTTCACCCCTCCACTTT.